This passage covers 31 T cell receptor beta chains from one sample sequenced in a study of T cell clonotyping in hematopoietic cell transplantation. Here immunoSEQ multiplex PCR was the method, and the copy in TCRdb shows in-frame clones only, minus some. The sample consists of about 6,100 clones, about 32% of them appearing once. The specimen comprised peripheral blood mononuclear cells, sampled 30 days after allogeneic stem cell transplant. The receptors come from a female patient aged 50-59 years who had an allogeneic stem cell transplant from an unrelated donor, so the T cells may come from the graft donor. Some clones in this sample may be carry-over from other donors' samples.

This rearrangement joins TRBV7-2 to TRBJ2-3, with 7 positions matching TRBD1. V gave up 1 base and J gave up 4 bases; unmatched junction bases: 8. Germline CDR1 reads SGHTA; CDR2 reads FQGNSA. The CDR3 contains 16 residues. The CDR3 spells CASSLGERGGPDTQYF. CDR3 DNA sequence: TGTGCCAGCAGCTTAGGGGAAAGAGGGGGCCCAGATACGCAGTATTTT.

In this sample, this clone turned up a few times. The genes are TRBV29-1 and TRBJ1-2; D call uncertain. Germline V CDR1 and CDR2: SQVTM, ANQGSEA. The CDR3 runs 12 residues. Trimming shortened V by 4 bases and J by 3 bases, and 9 bases separated the two germline ends. The CDR3 DNA is TGCAGCGTTGCTCGGGAGGACTATGGCTACACCTTC. Translated, it gives CSVAREDYGYTF.

This clone was picked up one time. Because it lacks the conserved phenylalanine or tryptophan at the end, this CDR3 is likely a read error. The gene calls are TRBV30 and TRBJ1-1; TRBD1 agrees at 8 bases. J lost 5 bases, V lost 1 base, and 6 bases had no gene match. The CDR3 is 14 residues long. Looked up from germline, CDR1 is GTSNPN and CDR2 is SVGIG (reference sequence). The DNA of the CDR3 is TGTGCCTGGAGTGACAGGGGGAGATGGACTGAAGCTTTCCTT. It yields the protein CAWSDRGRWTEAFL.

This clone has only a few counts. The rearrangement uses TRBV6-1 and TRBJ2-5; D is unclear. Near its end, the DNA agrees better with TRBJ2-7, so the J call may be wrong. Germline V lookup: CDR1 MNHNS, CDR2 SASEGT. There are 14 residues in the CDR3. The CDR3 reads CASSEAAASYEQYF. The CDR3, as DNA: TGTGCCAGCAGTGAAGCGGCGGCCTCCTACGAGCAGTACTTC.

The chain employs TRBV30 and TRBJ1-5; D ambiguous. The CDR3 spans 13 residues. Trimming took 0 bases from V and 7 from J, leaving 10 bases between them. The V gene's germline CDR1 is GTSNPN and CDR2 SVGIG (reference sequence). The CDR3 DNA reads as TGTGCCTGGAGTGTAGCCGTGTACCAGCCCCAGCATTTT. Amino acids: CAWSVAVYQPQHF.

The CDR3 reads CAWGTDSPQYF. The CDR3 DNA is TGTGCCTGGGGGACCGACAGTCCTCAGTATTTT. The gene calls are TRBV30 and TRBJ2-3, with D perhaps TRBD1 or TRBD2 (5 bases each). V lost 5 bases and J 12 bases, leaving 15 bases between the germline ends. The germline V gene encodes CDR1 GTSNPN and CDR2 SVGIG (reference sequence). This CDR3 is built from 11 residues.

This chain links TRBV27 with TRBJ2-6; possible D gene TRBD1, 6 bases. The CDR3 spans 17 residues. Germline CDR1 MNHEY, CDR2 SMNVEV (reference sequence). V gave up 7 bases and J gave up 0 bases, with 16 bases separating them. CDR3 amino acids: CASTDSSISSGANVLTF. CDR3 DNA sequence: TGTGCCAGCACGGACAGCTCCATAAGCTCTGGGGCCAACGTCCTGACTTTC.

In this sample, this clone turned up a few times. The J gene is TRBJ1-1, the V gene TRBV4-1; 8 nucleotides agree with TRBD1. This CDR3 spans 16 amino acids. J was trimmed by 1 base and V by 5 bases; bases with no gene match: 9. Per germline, CDR1 MGHRA and CDR2 YSYEKL. The DNA of the CDR3 is TGCGCCAGCAGCGATAATTGGACAGGGAGGAACACTGAAGCTTTCTTT. Its translation is CASSDNWTGRNTEAFF.

This clone is labeled medium-sized. V gene TRBV6-5 combines with J gene TRBJ1-2, with unresolved D. Trimming took off 8 bases at V and 4 bases at J, with 14 bases between the two ends. The CDR3 has 13 residues. Per germline, CDR1 MNHEY and CDR2 SVGAGI. This chain's CDR3 is CASGSQQIYGYTF. DNA of the CDR3: TGTGCCAGCGGATCACAGCAAATCTATGGCTACACCTTC.

This clone has just a few counts. This chain uses TRBV29-1 with TRBJ2-7; D is undetermined. There are 11 residues in the CDR3. Germline CDR1 reads SQVTM; CDR2 reads ANQGSEA. V shed 4 bases and J shed 1 base, with 5 bases lying between them. This CDR3 reads CSVGVSYEQYF. The CDR3 DNA sequence: TGCAGCGTTGGAGTATCCTACGAGCAGTACTTC.

The V and J genes are TRBV30 and TRBJ2-7, with TRBD1 matching 8 bases. The CDR3 spans 15 residues. J lost 4 bases, V lost 5 bases, and 13 bases had no gene match. The germline CDR1 and CDR2 sequences are GTSNPN and SVGIG (reference sequence). CDR3 coding DNA: TGTGCCTGGGGAGGTCCCGGGACAGGCGGTTACGAGCAGTACTTC. Its protein is CAWGGPGTGGYEQYF.

This clone was counted between two and nine times. The CDR3 reads CASSLRTGGSYEQYF. Written as DNA, the CDR3 is TGTGCCAGCAGCTTAAGGACAGGGGGCTCCTACGAGCAGTACTTC. The rearrangement uses TRBV7-2 and TRBJ2-7; 10 bases fit TRBD1. V shed 2 bases and J 0 bases; nucleotides not matched to a gene: 1. Germline loops: CDR1 SGHTA, CDR2 FQGNSA. The CDR3 totals 15 residues.

The V call is TRBV9, the J call TRBJ2-2; possible D gene TRBD2, 5 bases. CDR1 is SGDLS and CDR2 is YYNGEE in the germline V gene. Deletions cut 4 bases from V and 3 bases from J, with 13 bases between. This CDR3 is 15 amino acids long. The CDR3 loop is CASSPEGGDTGELFF. The CDR3 DNA reads TGTGCCAGCAGCCCAGAGGGCGGAGACACCGGGGAGCTGTTTTTT.

This rearrangement joins TRBV30 to TRBJ1-2; D ambiguous. V was shortened by 5 bases and J by 6 bases, with 7 bases between the two germline ends. The germline CDR1 and CDR2 sequences are GTSNPN and SVGIG (reference sequence). This CDR3 is 10 amino acids long. This CDR3 reads CAWGGHGYTF. CDR3 sequence (DNA): TGTGCCTGGGGAGGGCATGGCTACACCTTC.

CDR3 sequence (DNA): TGTGCCAGCGGTGAGAGAGGGCTGGGCTACACCTTC. Amino acid sequence: CASGERGLGYTF. The chain employs TRBV6-5 and TRBJ1-2, with D uncertain. This CDR3 spans 12 amino acids. Germline V gene sequence: CDR1 MNHEY, CDR2 SVGAGI. The ends were cut back, 8 bases at V and 8 bases at J, with 15 bases in the middle.

The chain recombines TRBV30 with TRBJ1-5; TRBD1 aligns across 7 bases. The CDR3 consists of 13 residues. The germline V gene has CDR1 GTSNPN and CDR2 SVGIG (reference sequence). V shed 5 bases and J 5 bases; nucleotides not matched to a gene: 6. The CDR3 here is CAWEGGGDQPQHF. The CDR3 bases are TGTGCCTGGGAGGGAGGGGGCGATCAGCCCCAGCATTTT.

This clone was counted only a few times. This chain connects TRBV10-1 to TRBJ2-2; D not resolved. This CDR3 contains 11 residues. CDR1 is WNHNN and CDR2 is SYGVQD in the germline V gene (reference sequence). Trimming removed 3 bases from V and 7 bases from J, with 3 bases in between. CDR3 DNA: TGCGCCAGCAGTGAAGGCGGGGAGCTGTTTTTT. Residues: CASSEGGELFF.

This clone was seen only a few times. The chain joins TRBV29-1 to TRBJ1-2; D gene unclear. Germline V gives CDR1 SQVTM, CDR2 ANQGSEA. V was cut by 1 base and J by 4 bases, with 16 bases left in between. This CDR3 region has 15 residues. CDR3 sequence: CSVEGASPTLYGYTF. In DNA form, the CDR3 reads TGCAGCGTTGAAGGAGCCAGCCCCACACTCTATGGCTACACCTTC.

This clone was seen only a few times. CDR3 amino acids: CASSTWGDEQYF. In DNA, the CDR3 is TGTGCCAGCAGCACGTGGGGGGACGAGCAGTACTTC. This chain joins TRBV5-4 and TRBJ2-7; D is perhaps TRBD2 (6 bases). Trimming cost V 4 bases and J 5 bases, with 10 bases left between them. CDR3 length: 12 residues. CDR1 and CDR2 (germline): SGHNT, YYREEE (reference sequence).

In DNA, the CDR3 is TGTGCCAGCAGCTTAGGACAGGACGATGCAACTAATGAAAAACTGTTTTTT. Protein sequence: CASSLGQDDATNEKLFF. The V gene is TRBV7-9, the J gene TRBJ1-4, with D perhaps TRBD1 (6 bases). Trimming removed 1 base at V and 0 bases at J, with 12 bases between. CDR3 length equals 17 residues. Germline CDR1 and CDR2: SEHNR and FQNEAQ (reference sequence).

This clone was counted a few times. CDR3 loop: CASRKGETAPLHF. DNA of the CDR3: TGTGCCAGTCGAAAGGGCGAGACGGCACCCCTCCACTTT. The V call is TRBV7-2, the J call TRBJ1-6; no firm D call. The length of the CDR3 is 13 residues. Germline CDR1 is SGHTA and CDR2 is FQGNSA. Trimming pared 9 bases from V and 11 bases from J, leaving 17 bases between.

The gene calls are TRBV5-4 and TRBJ1-2, with TRBD1 matching over 7 bases. J was trimmed by 7 bases and V by 4 bases; bases with no gene match: 7. This CDR3 comprises 13 residues. CDR1 is SGHNT and CDR2 is YYREEE in the germline V gene (reference sequence). CDR3 amino acids: CASSQTGHLGYTF. The CDR3 DNA reads TGTGCCAGCAGCCAGACAGGGCATCTTGGCTACACCTTC. Based on the CDR3 plus reference TRBV5-4 and TRBJ1-2, the full variable domain is ETGVTQSPTHLIKTRGQQVTLRCSSQSGHNTVSWYQQALGQGPQFIFQYYREEENGRGNFPPRFSGLQFPNYSSELNVNALELDDSALYLCASSQTGHLGYTFGSGTRLTVV.

This clone was observed a handful of times. V and J are TRBV29-1 and TRBJ1-1; 8 bases agree with TRBD1. V lost 5 bases and J lost 0; bases outside the gene matches: 8. Germline V gene data show CDR1 as SQVTM and CDR2 as ANQGSEA. CDR3 length: 15 amino acids. The CDR3 reads CSVLGTGKMNTEAFF. The DNA of the CDR3 is TGCAGCGTTCTGGGGACAGGAAAAATGAACACTGAAGCTTTCTTT. The full variable domain, rest sourced from reference TRBV29-1 and TRBJ1-1, is SAVISQKPSRDICQRGTSLTIQCQVDSQVTMMFWYRQQPGQSLTLIATANQGSEATYESGFVIDKFPISRPNLTFSTLTVSNMSPEDSSIYLCSVLGTGKMNTEAFFGQGTRLTVV.

The chain carries TRBV7-2 and TRBJ2-3, with 7 bases that match TRBD2. The CDR3 covers 14 residues. V lost 4 bases to trimming and J lost 10 bases; unmatched junction nucleotides: 11. Germline V gene data show CDR1 as SGHTA and CDR2 as FQGNSA. In DNA form, the CDR3 reads TGTGCCAGCAGCTCGGCCCTTGGCGGGAGTGCGCAGTATTTT. Protein: CASSSALGGSAQYF. Filled out from reference TRBV7-2 and TRBJ2-3, the complete variable domain reads GAGVSQSPSNKVTEKGKDVELRCDPISGHTALYWYRQSLGQGLEFLIYFQGNSAPDKSGLPSDRFSAERTGGSVSTLTIQRTQQEDSAVYLCASSSALGGSAQYFGPGTRLTVL.

Only a few counts were recorded for this clone. V gene TRBV30 combines with J gene TRBJ1-2; TRBD1 aligns across 7 bases. Trimming at V came to 3 bases and at J to 8 bases, leaving 9 bases not matched to a gene. The CDR3 is 13 residues long. Looked up from germline, CDR1 is GTSNPN and CDR2 is SVGIG (reference sequence). In DNA, the CDR3 is TGTGCCTGGAGCGTTCAGGGGGTAGGAGGCTACACCTTC. Translated: CAWSVQGVGGYTF.

About this clone itself: A junction boundary mismatches the germline segment, possibly from a read error. The chain links TRBV4-3 to TRBJ2-7; 8 nucleotides line up with TRBD1. The CDR3 extends over 15 amino acids. Looked up from germline, CDR1 is LGHNA and CDR2 is YSLEER. The CDR3 coding sequence is TGCGCCAGCAGCCAAGGACAGGGGCCCTTTTACGGGCAGTACTTC. It is translated as CASSQGQGPFYGQYF.

This clone appeared a few times. J is TRBJ1-2 and V is TRBV30; D remains ambiguous. The length of the CDR3 is 13 residues. Germline CDR1 and CDR2: GTSNPN and SVGIG (reference sequence). V was trimmed by 4 bases and J by 5 bases, leaving 14 bases between them. The CDR3 sequence is CAWIGGFGYGYTF. The CDR3 region has the DNA TGTGCCTGGATTGGAGGGTTTGGTTATGGCTACACCTTC.

This clone is termed medium-sized. The chain couples TRBV5-6 to TRBJ2-7; the match to TRBD2 covers 7 bases. Losses at the gene ends were 3 bases for V and 2 bases for J; bases not matched to a gene: 5. The CDR3 runs 14 residues. Germline CDR1 is SGHDT and CDR2 is YYEEEE. The CDR3 DNA sequence: TGTGCCAGCAGCTGGGAGGGAGGCCCCTACGAGCAGTACTTC. Residues: CASSWEGGPYEQYF.

This clone was recorded a few times. The J gene is TRBJ1-2, the V gene TRBV7-6; 9 nucleotides match TRBD1. Germline V gene sequence: CDR1 SGHVS, CDR2 FNYEAQ. The CDR3 contains 15 residues. The V and J ends lost 5 bases and 2 bases, in that order; junction bases with no gene match: 6. The CDR3 DNA reads as TGTGCCAGCAGCAGTCCCGGGACAGGGAACTATGGCTACACCTTC. Translation gives CASSSPGTGNYGYTF.

The genes are TRBV30 and TRBJ2-5; TRBD1 aligns across 7 bases. This CDR3 has 13 amino acids. Germline CDR1 and CDR2: GTSNPN and SVGIG (reference sequence). CDR3 bases: TGTGCGAAAACCCGAGGGGGCGAAGAGACCCAGTACTTC. Residues: CAKTRGGEETQYF.

The chain joins TRBV25-1 to TRBJ1-5; no clear D gene. Germline assignment: CDR1 MGHDK and CDR2 SYGVNS. The CDR3 spans 13 residues. V dropped 4 bases and J dropped 3 bases, with 7 bases sitting between them. CDR3 coding DNA: TGTGCCAGCAGTGGGAGGGACAATCAGCCCCAGCATTTT. This encodes CASSGRDNQPQHF.